This T cell receptor beta chain was retrieved from a study of cytomegalovirus exposure and HLA in healthy donors (dated by TCRdb to the late 2010s). A note on the overall study: According to a later analysis, one platform produced both the 110 or so validation repertoires and the approximately 660 repertoires of the first cohort. The study aimed to test whether cataloging public T cell receptors could reveal signatures of past pathogen exposure. A separate validation cohort of about 110 different subjects was used in addition to the approximately 640-subject first cohort. To predict cytomegalovirus infection status, the study brought together high-throughput TCR immunosequencing, statistical association of individual TCRs with disease status, and machine learning.

Library generation was performed with the immunoSEQ multiplex PCR assay. In the authors' own workflow: A statistical classification framework was built to diagnose cytomegalovirus status from the catalog of TCR beta chain sequences. TCRdb's version of the immuneACCESS table is confined to in-frame rearrangements and falls short of the full clone set. An unresolved V gene accounts for under half of the shortfall where checked; the remainder is of unknown origin. The D gene and trimming were derived from the DNA, and the V and J assignments and clone size from that table. This sample lists 250,000 to 400,000 clones; approximately 91% were detected once. Around 0.96% of the sample is held by the ten biggest clonotypes. The donors belonged to the validation cohort of 120 subjects, which was separate from the approximately 700-subject first cohort. V has 6 bases trimmed and J has 4 bases trimmed; junction bases matching no gene number 5. Its CDR3 holds 13 amino acids, cysteine through phenylalanine. The sequence is cut down to CDR3 DNA, 39 bases in frame from base 1. CDR1 and CDR2 (LNHDA, SQIVND) derive from the germline V gene (reference sequence).

Paper-wide results and their limitations: It was suggested by the authors that the approach could potentially be generalized to other disease states and immunological phenotypes. A later analysis found that TCRs clustered in the first cohort also tended to co-occur in the 110 or so validation repertoires, with 94% of cluster scores above 0. All 110 or so repertoires were used to score co-occurrence in the validation cohort in a later analysis, because that analysis had no HLA typing for the cohort. The classifier was reported to diagnose cytomegalovirus status with high specificity and sensitivity in both the original cohort and the validation cohort. In vitro tests confirmed that a few of the cytomegalovirus-associated TCR beta chains recognize cytomegalovirus antigens. The study listed 164 TCR beta chains as associated with cytomegalovirus. While some public TCRs were present in many individuals, most TCR sequences turned up only very rarely across donors.

Notes on this clone: This clone's antigen is unknown. Per-nucleotide qualities are absent, and no much larger clonotype sits a single base away. At the DNA level, this CDR3 is encoded by other sequences in the same sample as well.

This TCR derives from a man aged 30 to 39 in good health and CMV-seronegative. The chain is made from TRBV19 and TRBJ1-1; 7 bases in the junction line up with TRBD1. Sequences were obtained from PBMCs. The bases read TGTGCCAGTAGCGCAGGGGGTGGCACTGAAGCTTTCTTT. Its coded protein is CASSAGGGTEAFF.